This TCR beta chain is drawn from a study of beta chain features in type 1 diabetes. The sequenced template was cDNA made from the entire isolated RNA. Libraries were prepared by immunoSEQ multiplex PCR; TCRdb keeps only in-frame clonotypes and omits some of them. This sample has 150,000 to 200,000 clones, with about 9% found just once. This clone was counted a few times. What it binds is not known. The study, taken as a whole, reports: Relative to healthy donors, patients appeared to have naive, central memory and Treg TCRB repertoires that were more similar. People with Type 1 diabetes carried modestly yet significantly shorter TCRB CDR3s in all four CD4+ subsets. Any PCR bias toward short templates would affect both groups alike. Fewer junction insertions and more nucleotide deletions appeared in type 1 diabetes patients.

Looked up from germline, CDR1 is SGHTA and CDR2 is FQGTGA. The CDR3 extends over 13 amino acids. Trimming removed 5 bases at V and 3 bases at J, with 11 bases between. The chain uses TRBV7-3 and TRBJ2-7, with D maybe TRBD1 (6 bases). The sequencing input was central memory CD4+ T cells from blood. The TCR originated in a woman younger than 45 with type 1 diabetes. The CDR3 protein is CASSPPGDYEQYF. The CDR3 DNA reads TGTGCCAGCAGCCCCCCAGGGGACTACGAGCAGTACTTC.